The rows below give T cell receptor beta chains drawn from one sample of a study of T cell responses to AZD1222 COVID-19 vaccine. The protocol was immunoSEQ multiplex PCR, while the TCRdb copy is restricted to in-frame clones and leaves out a portion. The sample has about 180,000 clones; 85% to 90% are singletons. Here the sequenced sample was peripheral blood, taken 28 days after the second AZD1222 dose. These receptors were taken from an adult who received the AZD1222 COVID-19 vaccine. The CDR3 runs from the conserved cysteine through the conserved F or W. The D gene is left open where the match is weak. Only some rows state a clone size, as once, few, many or a class for expanded clones.

D gene,V gene,J gene,clone size,CDR3 protein,CDR3 DNA
NA,TRBV19,TRBJ2-7,NA,CASSPRAGSDYEQYF,TGTGCCAGTAGCCCCCGGGCAGGGTCGGACTACGAGCAGTACTTC
TRBD1,TRBV29-1,TRBJ1-3,NA,CSVLTGSSGNTIYF,TGCAGCGTCTTGACAGGGAGCTCTGGAAACACCATATATTTT
TRBD1,TRBV6-1,TRBJ1-2,NA,CASSETGEYGYTF,TGTGCCAGCAGTGAAACAGGGGAGTATGGCTACACCTTC
NA,TRBV5-1,TRBJ2-7,NA,CASRLTGTVPYEQYF,TGCGCCAGCAGATTAACCGGGACCGTGCCCTACGAGCAGTACTTC
TRBD1,TRBV6-1,TRBJ1-1,NA,CASSVRTGIMNTEAFF,TGTGCCAGCAGTGTTCGGACAGGGATAATGAACACTGAAGCTTTCTTT
NA,TRBV30,TRBJ1-3,NA,CAWSRDPINRGSGNTIYF,TGTGCCTGGAGTCGGGATCCCATTAACCGGGGGTCTGGAAACACCATATATTTT
NA,TRBV7-3,TRBJ2-1,NA,CASSQGGGYNEQFF,TGTGCCAGCAGCCAGGGTGGGGGCTACAATGAGCAGTTCTTC
NA,TRBV10-3,TRBJ1-2,NA,CASSGAGQPYGYTF,TGTGCCTCCTCGGGAGCTGGGCAGCCTTATGGCTACACCTTC
NA,TRBV28,TRBJ2-7,NA,CASTPTGTMTYEQYF,TGTGCCAGCACCCCCACAGGGACAATGACCTACGAGCAGTACTTC
NA,TRBV30,TRBJ1-2,once,CAWSVSRGEGGYTF,TGTGCCTGGAGTGTATCACGGGGGGAGGGCGGCTACACCTTC
NA,TRBV3-1/TRBV3-2,TRBJ1-2,NA,CASSQEIGQYYGYTF,TGTGCCAGCAGCCAAGAAATAGGACAGTATTATGGCTACACCTTC
NA,TRBV5-8,TRBJ1-6,NA,CASSVMGGRGSLHSPLHF,TGTGCCAGCAGCGTGATGGGGGGAAGGGGGTCTCTACATTCACCCCTCCACTTT
TRBD1,TRBV18,TRBJ1-6,NA,CASSPGTGEVSPLHF,TGTGCCAGCTCACCAGGGACAGGGGAGGTTTCACCCCTCCACTTT
NA,TRBV19,TRBJ1-1,few,CASRLGGRNTEAFF,TGTGCCAGTAGGTTGGGGGGACGCAACACTGAAGCTTTCTTT
TRBD2,TRBV6-6,TRBJ2-1,NA,CASSYLASGGYNEQFF,TGTGCCAGCAGTTACCTGGCTAGCGGGGGTTACAATGAGCAGTTCTTC
NA,TRBV6-2/TRBV6-3,TRBJ2-1,NA,CASSFRDEQFF,TGTGCCAGCAGTTTCCGGGATGAGCAGTTCTTC
NA,TRBV6-2/TRBV6-3,TRBJ1-3,NA,CASSFGTLSGNTIYF,TGTGCCAGCAGTTTCGGGACACTCTCTGGAAACACCATATATTTT
TRBD1,TRBV27,TRBJ1-4,NA,CASSIRTGGGGEKLFF,TGTGCCAGCAGTATCCGGACAGGGGGCGGGGGTGAAAAACTGTTTTTT
TRBD2,TRBV9,TRBJ2-2,NA,CASSVQAGGPTGELFF,TGTGCCAGCAGCGTCCAGGCGGGGGGCCCCACCGGGGAGCTGTTTTTT
TRBD1,TRBV25-1,TRBJ1-1,NA,CASSARQGNTEAFF,TGTGCCAGCAGTGCGCGACAGGGGAACACTGAAGCTTTCTTT
TRBD1,TRBV28,TRBJ2-7,once,CASSFGDSRLYEQYF,TGTGCCAGCAGTTTTGGGGACAGTAGGCTATACGAGCAGTACTTC
NA,TRBV4-3,TRBJ1-2,NA,CASSPTLQGGRADYGYTF,TGCGCCAGCAGCCCCACACTTCAAGGGGGGCGCGCGGACTATGGCTACACCTTC
NA,TRBV6-5,TRBJ1-2,NA,CASRPPTGNRYGYTF,TGTGCCAGCAGACCCCCAACAGGGAATCGCTATGGCTACACCTTC
TRBD1,TRBV19,TRBJ1-1,NA,CASSTPDRGKAFF,TGTGCCAGTAGTACACCAGACAGGGGTAAAGCTTTCTTT
NA,TRBV6-5,TRBJ1-6,NA,CASSYGGVYNSPLHF,TGTGCCAGCAGTTACGGTGGGGTCTATAATTCACCCCTCCACTTT
NA,TRBV2,TRBJ1-2,NA,CASSESQGRGGYTF,TGTGCCAGCAGTGAATCGCAGGGTAGAGGTGGCTACACCTTC
TRBD1,TRBV18,TRBJ1-2,NA,CASSPTGAYDYGYTF,TGTGCCAGCTCACCGACAGGGGCTTATGACTATGGCTACACCTTC
TRBD1,TRBV18,TRBJ1-5,once,CASSPKGQGRTQPQHF,TGTGCCAGCTCACCAAAAGGACAGGGGAGGACTCAGCCCCAGCATTTT
TRBD1,TRBV30,TRBJ2-4,NA,CAWRGGAKNIQYF,TGTGCCTGGAGAGGGGGCGCCAAAAACATTCAGTACTTC
NA,TRBV5-4,TRBJ2-3,NA,CASGPRTDTQYF,TGTGCCAGCGGGCCCCGGACAGATACGCAGTATTTT
NA,TRBV6-5,TRBJ2-1,NA,CASSYPYEQFF,TGTGCCAGCAGTTACCCCTACGAGCAGTTCTTC
NA,TRBV11-3,TRBJ1-1,NA,CASSLGRRNTEAFF,TGTGCCAGCAGCCTCGGACGGAGGAACACTGAAGCTTTCTTT
TRBD1,TRBV7-6,TRBJ1-4,NA,CASSLGDRERGEKLFF,TGTGCCAGCAGCTTAGGGGACAGGGAGCGTGGTGAAAAACTGTTTTTT
NA,TRBV5-6,TRBJ2-7,NA,CASSRLTGVPYEQYF,TGTGCCAGCAGCCGACTTACGGGGGTCCCCTACGAGCAGTACTTC
NA,TRBV5-8,TRBJ1-4,NA,CASSLEWGANEKLFF,TGTGCCAGCAGCTTGGAATGGGGGGCTAATGAAAAACTGTTTTTT
NA,TRBV6-6,TRBJ2-3,NA,CASTGLGTDTQYF,TGTGCCAGTACGGGACTCGGCACAGATACGCAGTATTTT
NA,TRBV9,TRBJ2-2,NA,CASSVAFDRRRGTGELFF,TGTGCCAGCAGCGTAGCTTTCGACAGGCGTCGTGGCACCGGGGAGCTGTTTTTT
NA,TRBV19,TRBJ2-3,NA,CASLDRGGTDTQYF,TGTGCCAGCCTCGACAGGGGAGGGACAGATACGCAGTATTTT
NA,TRBV19,TRBJ2-6,NA,CASSVQSSGANVLTF,TGTGCCAGTAGTGTACAGAGCTCTGGGGCCAACGTCCTGACTTTC
TRBD1,TRBV11-2,TRBJ2-7,NA,CASSLGSTGMTYEQYF,TGTGCCAGCAGCTTAGGATCGACAGGGATGACCTACGAGCAGTACTTC
TRBD2,TRBV4-2,TRBJ2-3,few,CASSQDLVVAGTSTDTQYF,TGTGCCAGCAGCCAAGACTTGGTAGTAGCGGGTACTAGCACAGATACGCAGTATTTT
TRBD1,TRBV5-6,TRBJ1-4,NA,CASSSGQGAFRLFF,TGTGCCAGCAGCTCTGGACAGGGGGCGTTTAGGCTGTTTTTT
NA,TRBV4-2,TRBJ1-1,NA,CASSQEPRNTEAFF,TGTGCCAGCAGCCAAGAACCGAGGAACACTGAAGCTTTCTTT
TRBD1,TRBV29-1,TRBJ1-3,NA,CSVGDRSLSSGNTIYF,TGCAGCGTTGGGGACAGGAGCTTAAGCTCTGGAAACACCATATATTTT
NA,TRBV7-2,TRBJ2-5,NA,CASSLASRQETQYF,TGTGCCAGCAGCTTAGCATCCAGGCAAGAGACCCAGTACTTC
TRBD1,TRBV4-2,TRBJ1-2,NA,CASSQGDRGDGYTF,TGTGCCAGCAGCCAAGGGGACAGGGGGGATGGCTACACCTTC
NA,TRBV18,TRBJ1-4,NA,CASSPTVLFNEKLFF,TGTGCCAGCTCACCCACCGTCCTTTTTAATGAAAAACTGTTTTTT
NA,TRBV7-2,TRBJ2-1,NA,CASSLGGAGFTGNEQFF,TGTGCCAGCAGCTTAGGGGGAGCGGGTTTCACGGGGAATGAGCAGTTCTTC
NA,TRBV7-3,TRBJ1-5,NA,CASRWWGNQPQHF,TGTGCCAGCCGGTGGTGGGGAAATCAGCCCCAGCATTTT
NA,TRBV12-3/TRBV12-4,TRBJ1-1,NA,CASRGQMNTEAFF,TGTGCCAGCAGAGGACAAATGAACACTGAAGCTTTCTTT
NA,TRBV29-1,TRBJ2-7,NA,CSVEKGQGYEQYF,TGCAGCGTTGAGAAAGGGCAGGGCTACGAGCAGTACTTC
TRBD1,TRBV6-5,TRBJ2-2,NA,CASRLGTANTGELFF,TGTGCCAGCAGGCTCGGGACAGCGAACACCGGGGAGCTGTTTTTT
TRBD1,TRBV3-1/TRBV3-2,TRBJ1-4,NA,CASSHGDREEEKLFF,TGTGCCAGCAGCCACGGGGACAGGGAGGAGGAAAAACTGTTTTTT
NA,TRBV9,TRBJ1-3,NA,CASSEGYLGNTIYF,TGTGCCAGCAGCGAGGGCTACTTAGGAAACACCATATATTTT
TRBD1,TRBV5-1,TRBJ2-1,NA,CASSVTGTGGNEQFF,TGCGCCAGCAGCGTTACCGGGACAGGGGGCAATGAGCAGTTCTTC
NA,TRBV19,TRBJ1-1,NA,CASSTTGDTEAFF,TGTGCCAGTAGTACAACGGGCGACACTGAAGCTTTCTTT
TRBD1,TRBV19,TRBJ2-1,NA,CASSSGTGVKYDEQFF,TGTGCCAGTAGTAGCGGGACAGGGGTAAAGTATGATGAGCAGTTCTTC
TRBD1,TRBV27,TRBJ2-7,NA,CASSGVWQGAIEQYF,TGTGCCAGCAGCGGGGTATGGCAGGGGGCCATCGAGCAGTACTTC